The text below deals with one T cell receptor beta chain. The antigen is not known. The data originate from a study of cytomegalovirus exposure and HLA in healthy donors. Across the study: In a previous analysis, approximately 110 million unique TCR beta sequences were found from about 179 million T cells.

Study results and caveats: Researchers reported in a later analysis that common viral pathogens appeared linked to several top clusters. Rarity held for most TCR sequences, but there were some public TCRs that occurred in many donors.

This PCR relied on a set of 60 Vbeta primers and 13 Jbeta primers. Sequenced by immunoSEQ multiplex PCR; TCRdb stores in-frame clones only, minus some. The sample includes about 150,000 clones, approximately 76% seen only once; the top ten take approximately 2%. The CDR3 runs 16 residues. The V gene end was trimmed by 5 bases and the J gene end by 7 bases; junction bases not matched to a gene: 11. From germline, CDR1 is SGHVS and CDR2 FQNEAQ. The receptor was isolated from a man aged 40-50 years in good health and CMV-seronegative. This chain connects TRBV7-8 to TRBJ2-3; 11 bases match TRBD2. Material for sequencing was PBMCs. This CDR3 is CASSGASGGLRNTQYF. The CDR3 nucleotides are TGTGCCAGCAGCGGGGCTAGCGGGGGGTTACGAAATACGCAGTATTTT.